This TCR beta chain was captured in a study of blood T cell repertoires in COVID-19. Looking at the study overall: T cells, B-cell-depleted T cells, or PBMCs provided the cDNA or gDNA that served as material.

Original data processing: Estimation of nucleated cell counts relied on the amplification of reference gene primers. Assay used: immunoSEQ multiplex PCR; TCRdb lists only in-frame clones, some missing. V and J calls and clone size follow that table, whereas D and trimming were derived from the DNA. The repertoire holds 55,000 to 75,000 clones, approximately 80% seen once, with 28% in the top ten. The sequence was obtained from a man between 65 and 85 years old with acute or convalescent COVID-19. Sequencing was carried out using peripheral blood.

Here the CDR3 reads CASSSMRTSVNNEQFF. CDR3 nucleotide sequence: TGTGCCAGCAGCTCAATGAGGACTAGCGTAAACAATGAGCAGTTCTTC. V usage is TRBV7-9 and J usage is TRBJ2-1, with 9 bases matching TRBD2. The CDR3 extends over 16 amino acids. Looked up from germline, CDR1 is SEHNR and CDR2 is FQNEAQ (reference sequence). The V segment lost 4 bases and the J segment 5 bases; nucleotides outside the gene matches: 9.